This paragraph covers one T cell receptor beta chain sequence. As processed by the authors: Estimates of nucleated cell counts were drawn from the amplification of reference gene primers. TCRdb's copy holds only in-frame clones and misses some; the assay was immunoSEQ multiplex PCR. D and trimming come from the DNA, and the V and J calls and clone size come from that table. In the table there are 100,000 to 150,000 clones, about 70% of which are singletons. V lost 2 bases and J 6 bases, leaving 8 bases between the germline ends. This CDR3 spans 12 amino acids. Germline loops: CDR1 KGHSH, CDR2 LQKENI. The entry originates in a study of blood T cell repertoires in COVID-19. On the study more broadly: PBMCs, B-cell-depleted T cells, or T cells were the source of the cDNA or gDNA that made up the material.

This TCR came from a woman in her seventies with acute or convalescent COVID-19. The sequenced sample consisted of peripheral blood. The rearrangement links TRBV18 to TRBJ2-7, with a tentative D call TRBD2 (5 bases). Written as DNA, the CDR3 is TGTGCCAGCTCACCAAGGGCGGGCGAGCAGTACTTC. Translation gives CASSPRAGEQYF.